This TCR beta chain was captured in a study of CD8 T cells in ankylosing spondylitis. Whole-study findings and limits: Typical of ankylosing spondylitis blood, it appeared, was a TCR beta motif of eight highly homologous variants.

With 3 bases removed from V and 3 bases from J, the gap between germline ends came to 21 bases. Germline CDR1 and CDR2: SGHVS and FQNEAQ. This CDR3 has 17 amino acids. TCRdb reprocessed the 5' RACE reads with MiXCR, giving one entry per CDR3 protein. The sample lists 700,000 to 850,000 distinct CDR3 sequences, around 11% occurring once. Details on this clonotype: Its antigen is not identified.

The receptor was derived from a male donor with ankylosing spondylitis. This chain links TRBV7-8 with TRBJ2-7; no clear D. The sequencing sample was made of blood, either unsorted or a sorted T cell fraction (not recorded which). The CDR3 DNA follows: TGTGCCAGCAGCTTTTCTCGAGTGTGGGGTCCACACTACGAGCAGTACTTC. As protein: CASSFSRVWGPHYEQYF.